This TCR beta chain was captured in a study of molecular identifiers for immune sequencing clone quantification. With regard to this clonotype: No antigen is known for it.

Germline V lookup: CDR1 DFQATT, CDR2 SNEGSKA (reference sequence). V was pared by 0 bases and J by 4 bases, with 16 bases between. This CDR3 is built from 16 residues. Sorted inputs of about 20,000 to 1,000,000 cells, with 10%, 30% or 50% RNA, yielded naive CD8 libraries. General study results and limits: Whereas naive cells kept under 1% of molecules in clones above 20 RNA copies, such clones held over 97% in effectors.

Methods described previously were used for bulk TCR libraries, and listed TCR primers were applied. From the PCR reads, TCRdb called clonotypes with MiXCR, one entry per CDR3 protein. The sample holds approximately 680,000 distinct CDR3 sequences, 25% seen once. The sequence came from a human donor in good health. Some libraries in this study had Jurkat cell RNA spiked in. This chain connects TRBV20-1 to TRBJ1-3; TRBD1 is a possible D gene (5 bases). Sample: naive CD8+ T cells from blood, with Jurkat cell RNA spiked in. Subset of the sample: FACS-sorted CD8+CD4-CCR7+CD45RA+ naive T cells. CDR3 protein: CSARDPGTSKGNTIYF. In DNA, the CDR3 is TGCAGTGCTAGAGATCCCGGGACCAGTAAGGGAAACACCATATATTTT.